Listed below are T cell receptor beta chains from one sample, sequenced in a study of control samples from healthy donors and cancer patients. The protocol was immunoSEQ multiplex PCR, while the TCRdb copy is restricted to in-frame clones and leaves out a portion. Here the sample spans about 65,000 clones, roughly nine tenths being singletons. Sequenced input: PBMCs. The origin of the receptors is a woman aged 50 to 60 with colorectal cancer. Each CDR3 is given with its conserved first and last residue.

TRBV25-1	TRBJ1-2	CASSEDRRLDGYTF
TRBV5-4	TRBJ2-5	CASSEQGGTQETQYF
TRBV3-1/TRBV3-2	TRBJ1-1	CASSPSQVGVGNTEAFF
TRBV13	TRBJ2-3	CASSLGAGRTDTQYF
TRBV20-1	TRBJ2-7	CSASPRLAHEQYF
TRBV28	TRBJ2-3	CASSYSNTGDSTDTQYF
TRBV4-2	TRBJ2-5	CASSQSGTSGRETQYF
TRBV27	TRBJ2-3	CASSLREHITRTDTQYF
TRBV9	TRBJ2-6	CASSVVPIQANVLTF
TRBV7-9	TRBJ2-1	CAGVGLLAGANEQFF